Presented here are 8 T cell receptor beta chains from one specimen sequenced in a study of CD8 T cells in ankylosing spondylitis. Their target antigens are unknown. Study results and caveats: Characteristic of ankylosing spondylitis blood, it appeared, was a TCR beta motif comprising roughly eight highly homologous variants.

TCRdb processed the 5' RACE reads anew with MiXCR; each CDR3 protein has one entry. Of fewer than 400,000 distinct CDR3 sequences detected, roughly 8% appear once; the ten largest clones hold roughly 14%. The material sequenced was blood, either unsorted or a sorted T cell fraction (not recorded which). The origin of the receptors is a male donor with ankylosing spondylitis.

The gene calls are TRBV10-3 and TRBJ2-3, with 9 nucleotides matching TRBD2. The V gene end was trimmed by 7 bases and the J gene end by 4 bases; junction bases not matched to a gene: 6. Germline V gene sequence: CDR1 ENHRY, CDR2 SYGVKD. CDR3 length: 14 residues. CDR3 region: CAIMASGMADTQYF. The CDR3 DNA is TGTGCCATCATGGCTAGCGGGATGGCAGATACGCAGTATTTT.

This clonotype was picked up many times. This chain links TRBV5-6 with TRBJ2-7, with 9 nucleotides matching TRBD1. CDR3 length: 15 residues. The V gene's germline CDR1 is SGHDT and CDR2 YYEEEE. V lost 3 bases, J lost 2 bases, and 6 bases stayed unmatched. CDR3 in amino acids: CASSSGTGITYEQYF. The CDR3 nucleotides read TGTGCCAGCAGCTCCGGGACAGGGATCACCTACGAGCAGTACTTC.

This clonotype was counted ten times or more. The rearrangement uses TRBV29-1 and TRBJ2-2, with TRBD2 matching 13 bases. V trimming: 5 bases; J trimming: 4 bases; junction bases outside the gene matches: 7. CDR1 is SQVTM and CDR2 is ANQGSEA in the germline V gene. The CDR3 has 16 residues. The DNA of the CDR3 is TGCAGCGTTCCACGGACTAGCGGGAGCCCCACCGGGGAGCTGTTTTTT. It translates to CSVPRTSGSPTGELFF.

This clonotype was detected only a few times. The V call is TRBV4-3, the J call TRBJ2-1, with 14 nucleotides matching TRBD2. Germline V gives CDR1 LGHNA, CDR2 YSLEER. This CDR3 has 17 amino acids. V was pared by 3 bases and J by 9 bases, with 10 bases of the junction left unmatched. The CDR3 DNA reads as TGCGCCAGCAGCCATCCCGGACTAGCGGGAGGTGGGGCTGAGCAGTTCTTC. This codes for CASSHPGLAGGGAEQFF.

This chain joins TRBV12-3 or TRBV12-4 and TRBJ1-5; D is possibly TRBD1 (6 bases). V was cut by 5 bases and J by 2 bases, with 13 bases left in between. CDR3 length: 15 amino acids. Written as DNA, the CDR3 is TGTGCCAGCAGTGCCTACAGGGCGGGCAATCAGCCCCAGCATTTT. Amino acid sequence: CASSAYRAGNQPQHF.

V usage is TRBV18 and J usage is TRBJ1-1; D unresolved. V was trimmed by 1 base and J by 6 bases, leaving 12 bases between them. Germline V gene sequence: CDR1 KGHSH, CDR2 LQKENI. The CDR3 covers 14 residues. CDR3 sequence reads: CASSPRVGMPEAFF. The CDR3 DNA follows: TGTGCCAGCTCACCACGAGTAGGGATGCCTGAAGCTTTCTTT.

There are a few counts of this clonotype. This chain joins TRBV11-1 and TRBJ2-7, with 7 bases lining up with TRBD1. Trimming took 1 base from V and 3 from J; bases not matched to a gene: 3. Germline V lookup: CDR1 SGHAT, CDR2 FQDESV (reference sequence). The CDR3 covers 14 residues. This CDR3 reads CASSLDRGHYEQYF. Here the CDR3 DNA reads TGTGCCAGCAGCTTAGACAGGGGCCACTACGAGCAGTACTTC.

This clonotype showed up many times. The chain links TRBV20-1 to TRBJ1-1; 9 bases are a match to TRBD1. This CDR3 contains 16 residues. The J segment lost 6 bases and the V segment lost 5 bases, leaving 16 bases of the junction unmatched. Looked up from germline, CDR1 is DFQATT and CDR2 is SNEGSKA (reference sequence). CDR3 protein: CSAPGGTGPLDSEAFF. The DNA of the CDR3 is TGCAGTGCTCCAGGAGGGACAGGGCCCCTTGACTCTGAAGCTTTCTTT.